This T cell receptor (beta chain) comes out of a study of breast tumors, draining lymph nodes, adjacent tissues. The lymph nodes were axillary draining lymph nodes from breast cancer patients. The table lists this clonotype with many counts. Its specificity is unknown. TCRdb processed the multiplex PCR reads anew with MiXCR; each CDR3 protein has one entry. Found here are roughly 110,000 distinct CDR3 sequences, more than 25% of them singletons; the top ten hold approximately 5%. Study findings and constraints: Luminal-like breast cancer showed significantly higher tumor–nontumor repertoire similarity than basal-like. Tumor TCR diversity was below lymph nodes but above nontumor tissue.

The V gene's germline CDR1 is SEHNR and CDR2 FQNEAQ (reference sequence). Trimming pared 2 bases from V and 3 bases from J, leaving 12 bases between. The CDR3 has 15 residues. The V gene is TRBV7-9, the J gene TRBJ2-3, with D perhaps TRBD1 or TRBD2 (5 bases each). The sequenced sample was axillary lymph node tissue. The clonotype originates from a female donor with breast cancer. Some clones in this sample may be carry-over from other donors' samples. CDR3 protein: CASSLNLGVTDTQYF. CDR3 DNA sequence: TGTGCCAGCAGCTTAAATTTGGGGGTGACAGATACGCAGTATTTT.